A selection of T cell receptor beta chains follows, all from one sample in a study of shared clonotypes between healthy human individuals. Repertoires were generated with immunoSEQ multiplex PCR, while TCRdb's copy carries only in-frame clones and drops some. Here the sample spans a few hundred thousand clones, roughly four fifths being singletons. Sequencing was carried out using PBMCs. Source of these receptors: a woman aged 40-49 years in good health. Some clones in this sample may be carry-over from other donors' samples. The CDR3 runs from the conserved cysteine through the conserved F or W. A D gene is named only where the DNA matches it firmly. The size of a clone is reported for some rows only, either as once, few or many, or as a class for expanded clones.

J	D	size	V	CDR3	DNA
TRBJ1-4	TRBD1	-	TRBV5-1	CASSLAGTDREKLFF	TGCGCCAGCAGCTTGGCCGGGACAGACCGAGAAAAACTGTTTTTT
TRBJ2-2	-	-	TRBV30	CAWSTGVSNTGELFF	TGTGCCTGGAGTACGGGAGTTTCGAACACCGGGGAGCTGTTTTTT
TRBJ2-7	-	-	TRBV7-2	CASSLTGREQYF	TGTGCCAGCAGCTTAACAGGGCGTGAGCAGTACTTC
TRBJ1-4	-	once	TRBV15	CATSRVPTNEKLFF	TGTGCCACCAGCAGAGTCCCTACTAATGAAAAACTGTTTTTT
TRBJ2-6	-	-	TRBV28	CASSLQDSGANVLTF	TGTGCCAGCAGTCTCCAGGACTCTGGGGCCAACGTCCTGACTTTC
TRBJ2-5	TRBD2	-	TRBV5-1	CASSAGPSGAGETQYF	TGCGCCAGCAGCGCCGGACCTAGCGGGGCCGGGGAGACCCAGTACTTC
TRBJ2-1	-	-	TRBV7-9	CAGGVSYNEQFF	TGTGCCGGGGGCGTGTCCTACAATGAGCAGTTCTTC
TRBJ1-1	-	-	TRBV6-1	CASSEAPGMTEAFF	TGTGCCAGCAGTGAAGCGCCGGGGATGACTGAAGCTTTCTTT
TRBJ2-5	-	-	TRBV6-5	CASSYKGGTQYF	TGTGCCAGCAGTTATAAAGGGGGGACCCAGTACTTC
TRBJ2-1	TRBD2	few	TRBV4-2	CASSQEAGGLSEQFF	TGTGCCAGCAGCCAAGAAGCGGGAGGGCTTAGTGAGCAGTTCTTC
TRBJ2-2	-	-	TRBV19	CASSIGLTGELFF	TGTGCCAGTAGTATAGGTTTGACCGGGGAGCTGTTTTTT
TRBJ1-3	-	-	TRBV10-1	CASIRRSSGNTIYF	TGCGCCAGCATCAGGCGGAGCTCTGGAAACACCATATATTTT
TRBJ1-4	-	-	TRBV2	CAIRESQGLYEKLFF	TGTGCCATCCGAGAGTCTCAGGGGCTTTATGAAAAACTGTTTTTT
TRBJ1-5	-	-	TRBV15	CATSRDRHSNQPQHF	TGTGCCACCAGCAGAGATCGACATAGCAATCAGCCCCAGCATTTT
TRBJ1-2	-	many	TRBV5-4	CASSWDGYGYTF	TGTGCCAGCAGTTGGGACGGCTATGGCTACACCTTC
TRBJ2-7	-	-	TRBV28	CAIRQASYEQYF	TGTGCCATCCGACAGGCCTCCTACGAGCAGTACTTC
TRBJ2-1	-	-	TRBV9	CASSESGRYNEQFF	TGTGCCAGCAGCGAGAGCGGGCGTTACAATGAGCAGTTCTTC
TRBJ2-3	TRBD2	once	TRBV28	CAANPSGRAKDTQYF	TGTGCCGCAAACCCTAGCGGGAGGGCCAAAGATACGCAGTATTTT
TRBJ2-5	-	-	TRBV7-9	CASSLIGGRLETQYF	TGTGCCAGCAGCTTAATCGGAGGGAGGCTAGAGACCCAGTACTTC
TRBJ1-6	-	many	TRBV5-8	CASSLGQENSPLHF	TGTGCCAGCAGCTTGGGGCAGGAGAATTCACCCCTCCACTTT
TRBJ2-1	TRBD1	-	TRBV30	CAWKKTGTVIEQFF	TGTGCCTGGAAAAAAACCGGGACAGTAATCGAGCAGTTCTTC
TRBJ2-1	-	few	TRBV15	CATSRSGYNEQFF	TGTGCCACCAGCAGGAGTGGATACAATGAGCAGTTCTTC